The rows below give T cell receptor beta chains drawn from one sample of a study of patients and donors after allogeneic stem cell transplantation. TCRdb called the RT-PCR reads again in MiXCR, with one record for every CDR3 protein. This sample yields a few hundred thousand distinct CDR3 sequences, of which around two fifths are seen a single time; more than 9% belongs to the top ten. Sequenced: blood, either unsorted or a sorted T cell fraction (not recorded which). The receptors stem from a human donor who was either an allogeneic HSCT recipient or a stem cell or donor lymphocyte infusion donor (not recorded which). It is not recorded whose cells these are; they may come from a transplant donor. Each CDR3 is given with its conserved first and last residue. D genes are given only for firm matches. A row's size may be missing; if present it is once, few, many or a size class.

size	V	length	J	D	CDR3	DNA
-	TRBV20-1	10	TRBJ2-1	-	CSAPGNEQFF	TGCAGTGCTCCGGGGAATGAGCAGTTCTTC
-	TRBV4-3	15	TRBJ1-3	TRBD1	CASSPGTGKGNTIYF	TGCGCCAGCAGCCCTGGGACAGGCAAAGGAAACACCATATATTTT
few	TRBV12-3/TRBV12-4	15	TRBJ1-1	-	CASSLVVPINTEAFF	TGTGCCAGCAGCCTAGTGGTACCTATAAACACTGAAGCTTTCTTT
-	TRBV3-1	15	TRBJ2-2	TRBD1	CASSQSGQDTGELFF	TGTGCCAGCAGCCAATCGGGACAGGACACCGGGGAGCTGTTTTTT
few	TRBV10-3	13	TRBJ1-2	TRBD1	CAISAGDRRGYTF	TGTGCCATCAGTGCAGGGGACAGGAGGGGCTACACCTTC
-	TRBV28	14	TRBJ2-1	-	CASRGTIFGNEQFF	TGTGCCAGCAGGGGGACGATTTTCGGCAATGAGCAGTTCTTC
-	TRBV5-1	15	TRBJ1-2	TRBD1	CASSWTGGANYGYTF	TGCGCCAGCAGCTGGACAGGGGGAGCTAACTATGGCTACACCTTC
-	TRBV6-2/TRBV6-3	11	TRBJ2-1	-	CASSYSREGFF	TGTGCCAGCAGTTACTCCAGGGAAGGGTTCTTC
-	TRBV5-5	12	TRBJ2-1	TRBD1	CASSLDRDEQFF	TGTGCCAGCAGCCTGGACAGGGATGAGCAGTTCTTC
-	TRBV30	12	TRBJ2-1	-	CAWSPSRSVGRF	TGTGCCTGGAGCCCTAGTAGATCTGTGGGCCGCTTC
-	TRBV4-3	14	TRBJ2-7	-	CASSQDRSLLEQYF	TGCGCCAGCAGCCAAGATCGTAGTTTGCTCGAGCAGTACTTC
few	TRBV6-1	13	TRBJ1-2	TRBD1	CASSHRGAYGYTF	TGTGCCAGCAGTCACAGGGGGGCCTATGGCTACACCTTC
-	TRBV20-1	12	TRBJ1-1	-	CSASSGLAEAFF	TGCAGTGCTTCCTCGGGGCTAGCTGAAGCTTTCTTT
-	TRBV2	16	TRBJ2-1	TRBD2	CASSERLAASYNEQFF	TGTGCCAGCAGTGAGAGGCTAGCGGCCTCCTACAATGAGCAGTTCTTC
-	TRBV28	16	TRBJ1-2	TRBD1	CASSFLAGGRGYGYTF	TGTGCCAGCAGTTTCCTAGCAGGGGGCAGGGGCTATGGCTACACCTTC
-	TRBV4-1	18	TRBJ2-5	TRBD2	CASSRRGTSGGYQETQYF	TGCGCCAGCAGCCGCCGAGGGACTAGCGGGGGCTACCAAGAGACCCAGTACTTC
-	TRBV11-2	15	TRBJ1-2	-	CASSLDTTVSVGYTF	TGTGCCAGCAGCTTAGATACGACAGTTTCTGTAGGCTACACCTTC
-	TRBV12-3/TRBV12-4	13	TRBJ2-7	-	CASSLVLSYEQYF	TGTGCCAGCAGTTTAGTTCTCTCCTACGAGCAGTACTTC
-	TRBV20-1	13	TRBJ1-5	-	CSAQGQSNQPQHF	TGCAGTGCTCAAGGACAGAGCAATCAGCCCCAGCATTTT
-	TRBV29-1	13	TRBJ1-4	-	CSALTGGREKLFF	TGCAGCGCCCTGACGGGCGGAAGGGAAAAACTGTTTTTT
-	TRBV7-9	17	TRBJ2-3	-	CASSDRQPAQPSYTQYF	TGTGCCAGCAGCGATAGACAGCCAGCCCAGCCGAGCTATACGCAGTATTTT
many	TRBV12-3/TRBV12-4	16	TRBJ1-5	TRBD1	CASSSWTGNSNQPQHF	TGTGCCAGCAGTTCCTGGACAGGGAATAGCAATCAGCCCCAGCATTTT
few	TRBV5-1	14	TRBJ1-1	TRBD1	CASSWDRVNTEAFF	TGCGCCAGCAGCTGGGACAGGGTGAACACTGAAGCTTTCTTT
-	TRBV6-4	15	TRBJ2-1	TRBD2	CASSFEAGSYNEQFF	TGTGCCAGCAGCTTTGAAGCGGGGTCCTACAATGAGCAGTTCTTC
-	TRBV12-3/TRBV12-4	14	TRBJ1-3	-	CASSPDTSGNTIYF	TGTGCCAGCAGTCCCGACACCTCTGGAAACACCATATATTTT
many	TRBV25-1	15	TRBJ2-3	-	CASSDRRTDTDTQYF	TGTGCCAGCAGTGACCGAAGGACCGACACAGATACGCAGTATTTT
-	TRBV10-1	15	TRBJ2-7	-	CASSETTGRFQKQYF	TGCGCCAGCAGTGAGACGACAGGACGGTTTCAGAAGCAGTACTTC
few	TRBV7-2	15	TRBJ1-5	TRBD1	CASTRTGGSNQPQHF	TGTGCCAGCACCAGGACAGGGGGCAGCAATCAGCCCCAGCATTTT
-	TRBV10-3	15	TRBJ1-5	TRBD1	CAISGDRSPGQPQHF	TGTGCCATCAGTGGGGACAGGTCCCCTGGTCAGCCCCAGCATTTT